A single sample is the source of the 22 T cell receptor beta chains below, sequenced in a study of cytomegalovirus exposure and HLA in healthy donors. 60 Vbeta and 13 Jbeta primers were used in PCR. Clones were read by immunoSEQ multiplex PCR, and TCRdb kept only the in-frame ones, dropping some. Of roughly 66,000 clones in the sample, roughly 74% were seen once. The sample comprised PBMCs. All receptors come from a young man in good health and CMV-seropositive.

The J gene is TRBJ2-3, the V gene TRBV27, with D maybe TRBD2 (5 bases). V was cut by 2 bases and J by 5 bases, with 5 bases left in between. In germline, CDR1 is MNHEY, CDR2 SMNVEV (reference sequence). This CDR3 is built from 12 residues. The CDR3 DNA follows: TGTGCCAGCAGTTTAGAGGGAGATACGCAGTATTTT. This encodes CASSLEGDTQYF.

The CDR3 DNA follows: TGCGCCAGCAGCCCGGATAGTGCTAGCTCCTATAATTCACCCCTCCACTTT. Translating it yields CASSPDSASSYNSPLHF. The V call is TRBV5-1, the J call TRBJ1-6; no reliable D call. The germline CDR1 and CDR2 sequences are SGHRS and YFSETQ. Trimming shortened V by 4 bases and J by 0 bases, and 14 bases separated the two germline ends. The CDR3 totals 17 residues.

The rearrangement links TRBV29-1 to TRBJ2-5; 9 positions match TRBD1. This CDR3 region has 13 residues. Per germline, CDR1 SQVTM and CDR2 ANQGSEA. Losses at the gene ends were 6 bases for V and 5 bases for J; bases not matched to a gene: 7. CDR3 residues: CSVDGQGPETQYF. The CDR3 DNA reads TGCAGCGTGGACGGACAGGGGCCGGAGACCCAGTACTTC. Based on the CDR3 plus reference TRBV29-1 and TRBJ2-5, the full variable domain is SAVISQKPSRDICQRGTSLTIQCQVDSQVTMMFWYRQQPGQSLTLIATANQGSEATYESGFVIDKFPISRPNLTFSTLTVSNMSPEDSSIYLCSVDGQGPETQYFGPGTRLLVL.

As for this clone: The sample holds other DNA sequences that translate to the same CDR3. The genes are TRBV30 and TRBJ1-5, with TRBD1 identical over 9 bases. The V segment lost 3 bases and the J segment 7 bases; nucleotides outside the gene matches: 4. CDR1 and CDR2 from the germline V gene are GTSNPN and SVGIG (reference sequence). This CDR3 is 13 amino acids long. CDR3 loop: CAWSRTGDQPQHF. The DNA for the CDR3 is TGTGCCTGGAGCAGGACAGGGGACCAGCCCCAGCATTTT.

Written as DNA, the CDR3 is TGTGCCAGCAGCCTCGACACTGGGGCCAACGTCCTGACTTTC. Its translation is CASSLDTGANVLTF. The chain links TRBV5-4 to TRBJ2-6; the D is unclear. CDR1 and CDR2 from the germline V gene are SGHNT and YYREEE (reference sequence). With 4 bases removed from V and 2 bases from J, the gap between germline ends came to 7 bases. There are 14 residues in the CDR3.

The rearrangement links TRBV5-1 to TRBJ1-1; a weak D match, TRBD1 (6 bases). The CDR3 has 14 amino acids. Trimming removed 2 bases at V and 5 bases at J, with 13 bases between. The germline CDR1 and CDR2 sequences are SGHRS and YFSETQ. CDR3 in DNA: TGCGCCAGCAGCTTCCAGGGGTGGAATACTGAAGCTTTCTTT. Amino acid sequence: CASSFQGWNTEAFF. The full variable domain, in which reference TRBV5-1 and TRBJ1-1 provide the parts outside the CDR3, is KAGVTQTPRYLIKTRGQQVTLSCSPISGHRSVSWYQQTPGQGLQFLFEYFSETQRNKGNFPGRFSGRQFSNSRSEMNVSTLELGDSALYLCASSFQGWNTEAFFGQGTRLTVV.

This chain uses TRBV4-1 with TRBJ1-2, with TRBD1 matching over 12 bases. Germline loops: CDR1 MGHRA, CDR2 YSYEKL. V was clipped by 2 bases and J by 6 bases; unmatched bases: 7. The CDR3 has 16 amino acids. CDR3 nucleotides: TGCGCCAGCAGCCAACTAGAGGGACAGGGGGCTAATGGCTACACCTTC. This codes for CASSQLEGQGANGYTF.

The rearrangement uses TRBV6-5 and TRBJ2-7; 8 positions match TRBD1. The germline V gene encodes CDR1 MNHEY and CDR2 SVGAGI. V lost 4 bases to trimming and J lost 6 bases; unmatched junction nucleotides: 5. This CDR3 is built from 13 residues. Here the CDR3 DNA reads TGTGCCAGCAGTTGGACAGGGTATGCCGAGCAGTACTTC. Protein product: CASSWTGYAEQYF.

The gene calls are TRBV11-2 and TRBJ2-3; 10 nucleotides agree with TRBD2. CDR1 and CDR2 from the germline V gene are SGHAT and FQNNGV. The CDR3 covers 16 residues. Losses at the gene ends were 5 bases for V and 3 bases for J; bases not matched to a gene: 8. The chain's CDR3 is CASSQIAGGGTDTQYF. DNA of the CDR3: TGTGCCAGCAGCCAAATAGCGGGAGGAGGAACAGATACGCAGTATTTT.

V is TRBV2 and J is TRBJ2-7; TRBD2 matches at 11 bases. This CDR3 comprises 15 residues. V was pared by 6 bases and J by 0 bases, with 4 bases of the junction left unmatched. The germline V gene encodes CDR1 SNHLY and CDR2 FYNNEI. This CDR3 is CASRIAGGLSYEQYF. The CDR3 DNA sequence: TGTGCCAGCAGAATAGCGGGGGGGCTCTCCTACGAGCAGTACTTC.

In its sample, this clone was seen a few times. The rearrangement links TRBV29-1 to TRBJ1-1; D gene ambiguous. V lost 4 bases and J 1 base, leaving 13 bases between the germline ends. The germline V gene has CDR1 SQVTM and CDR2 ANQGSEA. The CDR3 covers 14 residues. As DNA, the CDR3 is TGCAGCGTTGCACACGGGTTGGAGAACACTGAAGCTTTCTTT. Translated, it gives CSVAHGLENTEAFF.

V gene TRBV11-2 combines with J gene TRBJ2-2, with D tentatively TRBD1 (5 bases). Germline values: CDR1 SGHAT, CDR2 FQNNGV. The CDR3 runs to 19 residues. Trimming stripped 4 bases from V and 0 bases from J, with 21 bases between. The CDR3 is CASSYRPIGALTNTGELFF. The CDR3 nucleotides are TGTGCCAGCAGCTATCGACCCATAGGGGCACTCACGAACACCGGGGAGCTGTTTTTT.

A note on this clone: Other DNA sequences in the same sample also yield this CDR3. This chain joins TRBV6-1 and TRBJ2-3, with D unresolved. The V gene's germline CDR1 is MNHNS and CDR2 SASEGT. V lost 2 bases, J lost 0 bases, and 6 bases lay in between. The CDR3 sequence is 14 residues long. CDR3 amino acids: CASSETSSTDTQYF. CDR3 DNA: TGTGCCAGCAGTGAAACCAGTAGCACAGATACGCAGTATTTT.

The gene calls are TRBV10-3 and TRBJ1-5; 10 nucleotides align to TRBD1. This CDR3 has 15 residues. V was clipped by 4 bases and J by 5 bases; unmatched bases: 5. Germline V CDR1 and CDR2: ENHRY, SYGVKD. In DNA, the CDR3 is TGTGCCATCAGTGCAGACAGGGGGCTCGATCAGCCCCAGCATTTT. It translates to CAISADRGLDQPQHF.

This clone appeared once. V gene TRBV25-1 combines with J gene TRBJ2-5, with D perhaps matching TRBD2 (5 bases). Trimming shortened V by 5 bases and J by 4 bases, and 20 bases separated the two germline ends. Germline V gene data show CDR1 as MGHDK and CDR2 as SYGVNS. CDR3 length: 16 amino acids. CDR3 sequence: CASSTSGPRFGETQYF. CDR3 DNA: TGTGCCAGCAGTACGAGCGGACCCCGTTTTGGAGAGACCCAGTACTTC.

The chain joins TRBV7-9 to TRBJ2-3; 9 positions match TRBD2. The CDR3 has 14 residues. V shed 5 bases and J 3 bases; nucleotides not matched to a gene: 3. CDR1 SEHNR and CDR2 FQNEAQ come from the germline V gene (reference sequence). CDR3 sequence: CASSLTSGTDTQYF. CDR3 sequence (DNA): TGTGCCAGCAGCCTGACTAGCGGAACAGATACGCAGTATTTT.

This sequence joins TRBV5-1 and TRBJ2-3; no reliable D call. V lost 9 bases and J lost 4, with 18 bases in between. Germline CDR1 is SGHRS and CDR2 is YFSETQ. CDR3 length: 14 amino acids. The chain's CDR3 is CATAPISGADTQYF. CDR3 bases: TGCGCCACCGCGCCCATCTCGGGTGCAGATACGCAGTATTTT.

This clone was counted once. This chain uses TRBV30 with TRBJ2-5, with a possible D match to TRBD1 (5 bases). V dropped 1 base and J dropped 5 bases, with 8 bases sitting between them. The CDR3 covers 12 residues. The germline CDR1 and CDR2 sequences are GTSNPN and SVGIG (reference sequence). CDR3 DNA sequence: TGTGCCTGGAGTGGACAGTTGGAGACCCAGTACTTC. Its protein product is CAWSGQLETQYF.

V gene TRBV7-9 combines with J gene TRBJ2-2; D may be TRBD1 (6 bases). The V end was cut by 2 bases, the J end by 6 bases, with 7 bases between. CDR3 length: 13 residues. Germline V gene lookup returns CDR1 SEHNR and CDR2 FQNEAQ (reference sequence). The CDR3 nucleotides read TGTGCCAGCAGCTTACCAGGGGCCGGGGAGCTGTTTTTT. It encodes CASSLPGAGELFF.

This rearrangement joins TRBV7-2 to TRBJ2-3, with TRBD2 matching over 13 bases. Germline-derived CDR1 and CDR2 are SGHTA and FQGNSA. This CDR3 region has 16 residues. V was clipped by 5 bases and J by 6 bases; unmatched bases: 8. The CDR3 sequence is CASSKLAGGPWDTQYF. The DNA for the CDR3 is TGTGCCAGCAGCAAACTAGCGGGAGGGCCATGGGATACGCAGTATTTT. Full variable domain (missing parts from reference TRBV7-2 and TRBJ2-3): GAGVSQSPSNKVTEKGKDVELRCDPISGHTALYWYRQSLGQGLEFLIYFQGNSAPDKSGLPSDRFSAERTGGSVSTLTIQRTQQEDSAVYLCASSKLAGGPWDTQYFGPGTRLTVL.

The chain joins TRBV5-4 to TRBJ2-7, with a weak D call TRBD2 (5 bases). V shed 3 bases and J shed 7 bases, with 14 bases lying between them. This CDR3 comprises 13 residues. Per the germline V gene, CDR1 is SGHNT and CDR2 is YYREEE (reference sequence). CDR3 amino acids: CASSSGGWVEQYF. As DNA, the CDR3 is TGTGCCAGCAGCTCCGGAGGCTGGGTTGAGCAGTACTTC.

The chain joins TRBV6-5 to TRBJ2-1; tentatively, D is TRBD2 (6 bases). V shed 5 bases and J shed 2 bases, with 13 bases lying between them. Germline V gene sequence: CDR1 MNHEY, CDR2 SVGAGI. This CDR3 has 15 amino acids. CDR3 DNA: TGTGCCAGCAGTACCAGCGGGCGCCCCTACAATGAGCAGTTCTTC. This sequence encodes CASSTSGRPYNEQFF.